What follows describes a single T cell receptor (beta chain). Germline V CDR1 and CDR2: LNHDA, SQIVND (reference sequence). V shed 5 bases and J shed 1 base, with 8 bases lying between them. The length of the CDR3 is 14 residues. The sample comes from a study of blood T cell repertoires in COVID-19. Study-level background: PBMCs, B-cell-depleted T cells, or T cells were the source of the cDNA or gDNA that made up the material.

As handled by the study authors: Nucleated cell counts were estimated from reference gene primer amplification. Clones were sequenced by immunoSEQ multiplex PCR, and TCRdb holds only the in-frame ones, with some missing. The V and J calls and the clone size are those of that table, but D and trimming were determined from the DNA. The sample consists of about 220,000 clones, roughly nine tenths of them appearing once. V is TRBV19 and J is TRBJ2-2, with D uncertain. The sequence derives from a man in his forties or fifties with acute or convalescent COVID-19. The source material was peripheral blood. The CDR3 DNA reads as TGTGCCAGTAGTTTGTCAGGGAACACCGGGGAGCTGTTTTTT. Its translation: CASSLSGNTGELFF.